The rows below give T cell receptor beta chains drawn from one sample of a study of blood T cell repertoires in COVID-19. Sequencing used immunoSEQ multiplex PCR; TCRdb keeps in-frame clones, though not all of them. The profile shows around 150,000 clones, 65% to 80% of them singletons. What was sequenced was peripheral blood. The receptors derive from a man between 50 and 59 years old with acute or convalescent COVID-19. Both conserved end residues are part of each CDR3. D genes are given only for firm matches. A clone size is listed for some rows: how often the clone was seen (once, few, many), or a class if it is expanded.

J gene	CDR3 length	D gene	V gene	clone size	CDR3 protein	CDR3 DNA
TRBJ1-6	15	-	TRBV6-4	-	CASSSSTGKNSPLHF	TGTGCCAGCAGCTCCTCTACAGGGAAGAACTCACCCCTCCACTTT
TRBJ2-3	14	TRBD2	TRBV29-1	-	CSVPSGGSTDTQYF	TGCAGCGTTCCTAGCGGGGGGAGCACAGATACGCAGTATTTT
TRBJ1-6	14	TRBD1	TRBV6-5	-	CASSMGQETSPLHF	TGTGCCAGCAGCATGGGACAGGAAACTTCACCCCTCCACTTT
TRBJ2-3	14	TRBD2	TRBV5-1	-	CASSLGQGGDTQYF	TGCGCCAGCAGCTTGGGCCAGGGAGGGGATACGCAGTATTTT
TRBJ1-3	13	-	TRBV12-3/TRBV12-4	-	CASSFNSGNTIYF	TGTGCCAGCAGTTTCAACTCTGGAAACACCATATATTTT
TRBJ1-3	15	-	TRBV14	-	CASSQPGHPSGTIYF	TGTGCCAGCAGCCAACCGGGACATCCCTCCGGCACCATATATTTT
TRBJ1-6	15	-	TRBV5-5	few	CASSLASGGYSPLHF	TGTGCCAGCAGCTTGGCCTCGGGGGGGTATTCACCCCTCCACTTT
TRBJ1-3	11	-	TRBV6-6	-	CASMGGNTIYF	TGTGCCAGCATGGGCGGAAACACCATATATTTT
TRBJ2-1	15	TRBD2	TRBV28	-	CASSLLASGDNEQFF	TGTGCCAGCAGTTTACTGGCTAGCGGGGACAATGAGCAGTTCTTC
TRBJ2-2	15	TRBD1	TRBV11-2	-	CASSLVQGETGELFF	TGTGCCAGCAGCTTAGTTCAGGGGGAAACCGGGGAGCTGTTTTTT